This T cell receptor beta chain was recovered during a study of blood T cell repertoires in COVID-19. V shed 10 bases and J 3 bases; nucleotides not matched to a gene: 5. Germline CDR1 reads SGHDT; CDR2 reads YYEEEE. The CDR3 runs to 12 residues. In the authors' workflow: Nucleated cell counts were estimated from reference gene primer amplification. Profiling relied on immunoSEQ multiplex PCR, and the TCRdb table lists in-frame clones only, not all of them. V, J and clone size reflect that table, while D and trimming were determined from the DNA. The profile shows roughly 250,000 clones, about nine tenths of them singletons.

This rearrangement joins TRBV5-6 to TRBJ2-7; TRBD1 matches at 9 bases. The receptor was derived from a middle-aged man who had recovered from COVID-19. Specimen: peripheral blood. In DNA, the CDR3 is TGTGCCGAGGAGACAGGGGGCTACGAGCAGTACTTC. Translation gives CAEETGGYEQYF.